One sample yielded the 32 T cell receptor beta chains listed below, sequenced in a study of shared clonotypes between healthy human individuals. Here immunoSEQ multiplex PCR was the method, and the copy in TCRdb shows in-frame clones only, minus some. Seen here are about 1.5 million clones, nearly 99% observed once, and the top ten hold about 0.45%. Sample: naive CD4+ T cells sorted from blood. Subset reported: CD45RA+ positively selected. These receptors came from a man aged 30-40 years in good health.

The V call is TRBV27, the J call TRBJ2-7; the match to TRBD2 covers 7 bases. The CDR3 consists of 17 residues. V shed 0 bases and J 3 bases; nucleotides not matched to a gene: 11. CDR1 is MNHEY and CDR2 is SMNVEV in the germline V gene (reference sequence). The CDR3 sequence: CASSLSSRLLASYEQYF. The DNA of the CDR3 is TGTGCCAGCAGTTTATCGAGCAGACTACTAGCGAGCTACGAGCAGTACTTC.

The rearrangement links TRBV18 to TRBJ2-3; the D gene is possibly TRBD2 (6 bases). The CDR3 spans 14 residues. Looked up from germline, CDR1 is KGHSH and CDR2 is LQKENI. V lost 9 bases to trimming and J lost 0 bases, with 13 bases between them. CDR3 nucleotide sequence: TGTGCCAGTTCGGGACTTATAAGCACAGATACGCAGTATTTT. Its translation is CASSGLISTDTQYF.

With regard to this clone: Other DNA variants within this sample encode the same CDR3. CDR3 sequence (DNA): TGCGCCAGCAGCTTGGTTGCCAGTACCGGGGAGCTGTTTTTT. This translates into CASSLVASTGELFF. The chain uses TRBV5-1 and TRBJ2-2; D remains ambiguous. The germline CDR1 and CDR2 sequences are SGHRS and YFSETQ. The CDR3 extends over 14 amino acids. V lost 0 bases and J 5 bases, leaving 8 bases between the germline ends.

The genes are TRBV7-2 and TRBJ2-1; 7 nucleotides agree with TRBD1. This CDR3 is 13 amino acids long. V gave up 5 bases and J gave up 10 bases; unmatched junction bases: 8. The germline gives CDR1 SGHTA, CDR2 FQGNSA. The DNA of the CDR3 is TGTGCCAGCAGCCTGACAGGGATCGGCGAGCAGTTCTTC. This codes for CASSLTGIGEQFF.

The CDR3 DNA reads TGTGCCAGCAGCTTAACATCCAGCTCTGGGGCCAACGTCCTGACTTTC. The encoded protein is CASSLTSSSGANVLTF. The chain has TRBV11-2 and TRBJ2-6, with D unclear. V lost 2 bases and J lost 0, with 8 bases in between. This CDR3 spans 16 amino acids. The germline CDR1 and CDR2 sequences are SGHAT and FQNNGV. Supplemented by reference TRBV11-2 and TRBJ2-6, the full variable domain reads EAGVAQSPRYKIIEKRQSVAFWCNPISGHATLYWYQQILGQGPKLLIQFQNNGVVDDSQLPKDRFSAERLKGVDSTLKIQPAKLEDSAVYLCASSLTSSSGANVLTFGAGSRLTVL.

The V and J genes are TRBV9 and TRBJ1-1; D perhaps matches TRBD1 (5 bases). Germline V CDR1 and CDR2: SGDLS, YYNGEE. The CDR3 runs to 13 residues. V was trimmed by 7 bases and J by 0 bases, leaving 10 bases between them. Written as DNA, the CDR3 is TGTGCCAGCGGGGGAGGGGTGAACACTGAAGCTTTCTTT. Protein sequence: CASGGGVNTEAFF. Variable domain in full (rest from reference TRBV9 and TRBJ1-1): DSGVTQTPKHLITATGQRVTLRCSPRSGDLSVYWYQQSLDQGLQFLIQYYNGEERAKGNILERFSAQQFPDLHSELNLSSLELGDSALYFCASGGGVNTEAFFGQGTRLTVV.

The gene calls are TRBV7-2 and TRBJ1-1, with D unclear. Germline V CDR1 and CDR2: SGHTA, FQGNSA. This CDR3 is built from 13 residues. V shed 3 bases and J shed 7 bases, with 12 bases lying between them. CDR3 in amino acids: CASSFSAGLEAFF. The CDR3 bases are TGTGCCAGCAGCTTTTCAGCTGGGCTTGAAGCTTTCTTT.

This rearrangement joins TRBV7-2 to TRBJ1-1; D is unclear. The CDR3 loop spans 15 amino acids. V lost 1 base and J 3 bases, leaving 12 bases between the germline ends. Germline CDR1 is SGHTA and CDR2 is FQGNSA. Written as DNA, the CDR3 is TGTGCCAGCAGCTTAGTCAGGAAGGCGGACACTGAAGCTTTCTTT. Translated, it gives CASSLVRKADTEAFF.

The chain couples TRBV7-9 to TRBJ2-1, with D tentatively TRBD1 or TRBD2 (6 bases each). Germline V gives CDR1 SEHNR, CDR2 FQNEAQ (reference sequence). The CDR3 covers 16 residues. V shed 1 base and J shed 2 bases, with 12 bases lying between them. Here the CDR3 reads CASSLDAGQPYNEQFF. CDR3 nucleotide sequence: TGTGCCAGCAGCTTAGATGCGGGACAACCCTACAATGAGCAGTTCTTC.

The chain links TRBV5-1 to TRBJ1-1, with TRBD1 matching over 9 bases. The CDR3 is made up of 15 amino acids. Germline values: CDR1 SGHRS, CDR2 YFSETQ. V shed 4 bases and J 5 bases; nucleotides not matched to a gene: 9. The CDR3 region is CASSTLTGGGTEAFF. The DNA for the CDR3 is TGCGCCAGCAGCACCTTGACAGGGGGAGGAACTGAAGCTTTCTTT.

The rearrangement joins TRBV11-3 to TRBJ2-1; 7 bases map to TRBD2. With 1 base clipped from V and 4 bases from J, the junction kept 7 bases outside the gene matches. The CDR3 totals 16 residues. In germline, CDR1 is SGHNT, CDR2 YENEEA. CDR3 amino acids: CASSLGWASGYNEQFF. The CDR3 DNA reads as TGTGCCAGCAGCTTAGGTTGGGCTAGCGGTTACAATGAGCAGTTCTTC. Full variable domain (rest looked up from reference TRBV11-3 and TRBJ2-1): EAGVVQSPRYKIIEKKQPVAFWCNPISGHNTLYWYLQNLGQGPELLIRYENEEAVDDSQLPKDRFSAERLKGVDSTLKIQPAELGDSAVYLCASSLGWASGYNEQFFGPGTRLTVL.

CDR3 nucleotides: TGTGCCATCAGCGGACCCGAGGCCACGCAGTATTTT. It encodes CAISGPEATQYF. The V and J genes are TRBV10-3 and TRBJ2-3; D uncertain. The CDR3 sequence is 12 residues long. Germline V gene data show CDR1 as ENHRY and CDR2 as SYGVKD. V dropped 6 bases and J dropped 9 bases, with 13 bases sitting between them.

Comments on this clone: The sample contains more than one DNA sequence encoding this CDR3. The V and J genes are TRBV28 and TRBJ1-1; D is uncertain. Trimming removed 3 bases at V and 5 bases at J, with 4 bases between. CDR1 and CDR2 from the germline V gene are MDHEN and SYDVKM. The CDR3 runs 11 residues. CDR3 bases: TGTGCCAGCAGTTTGTGGACTGAAGCTTTCTTT. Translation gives CASSLWTEAFF.

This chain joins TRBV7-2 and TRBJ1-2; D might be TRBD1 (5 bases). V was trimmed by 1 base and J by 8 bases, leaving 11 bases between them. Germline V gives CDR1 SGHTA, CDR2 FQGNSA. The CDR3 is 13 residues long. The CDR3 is CASSLDGARGYTF. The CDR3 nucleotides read TGTGCCAGCAGCTTAGACGGGGCAAGGGGCTACACCTTC.

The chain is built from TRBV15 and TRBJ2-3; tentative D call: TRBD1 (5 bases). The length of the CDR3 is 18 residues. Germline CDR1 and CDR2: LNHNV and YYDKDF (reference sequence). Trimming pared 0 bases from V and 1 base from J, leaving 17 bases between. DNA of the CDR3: TGTGCCACCAGCAGAGATTCTTGGGGCACCTTGGGCACAGATACGCAGTATTTT. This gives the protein CATSRDSWGTLGTDTQYF.

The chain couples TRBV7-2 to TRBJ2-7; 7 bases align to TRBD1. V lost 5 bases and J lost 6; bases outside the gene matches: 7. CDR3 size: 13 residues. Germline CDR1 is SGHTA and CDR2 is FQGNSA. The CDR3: CASSTRQGIEQYF. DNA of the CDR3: TGTGCCAGCAGCACAAGACAGGGTATCGAGCAGTACTTC.

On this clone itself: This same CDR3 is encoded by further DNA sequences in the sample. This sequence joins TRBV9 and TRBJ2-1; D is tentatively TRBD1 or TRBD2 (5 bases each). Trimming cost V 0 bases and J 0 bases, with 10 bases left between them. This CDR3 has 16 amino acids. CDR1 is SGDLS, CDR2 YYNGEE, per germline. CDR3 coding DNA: TGTGCCAGCAGCGTAGCTGGGACGAGCTCCTACAATGAGCAGTTCTTC. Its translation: CASSVAGTSSYNEQFF. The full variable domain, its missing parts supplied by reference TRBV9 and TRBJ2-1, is DSGVTQTPKHLITATGQRVTLRCSPRSGDLSVYWYQQSLDQGLQFLIQYYNGEERAKGNILERFSAQQFPDLHSELNLSSLELGDSALYFCASSVAGTSSYNEQFFGPGTRLTVL.

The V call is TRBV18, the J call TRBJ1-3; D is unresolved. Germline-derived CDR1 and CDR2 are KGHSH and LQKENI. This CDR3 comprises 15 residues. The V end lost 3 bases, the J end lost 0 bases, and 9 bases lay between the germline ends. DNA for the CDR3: TGTGCCAGCTCACCCCTCCCCGGCTCTGGAAACACCATATATTTT. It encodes CASSPLPGSGNTIYF.

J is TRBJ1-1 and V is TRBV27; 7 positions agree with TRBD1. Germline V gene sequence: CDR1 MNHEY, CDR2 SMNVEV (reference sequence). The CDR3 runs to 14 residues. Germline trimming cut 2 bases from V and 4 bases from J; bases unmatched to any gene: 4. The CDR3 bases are TGTGCCAGCAGTTTACTGAGGGGGCGCACTGAAGCTTTCTTT. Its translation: CASSLLRGRTEAFF.

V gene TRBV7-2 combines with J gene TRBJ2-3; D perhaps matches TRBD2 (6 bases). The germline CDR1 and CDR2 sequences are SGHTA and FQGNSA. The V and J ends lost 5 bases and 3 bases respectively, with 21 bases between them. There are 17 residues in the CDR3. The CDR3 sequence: CASSHQAGLARTDTQYF. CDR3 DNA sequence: TGTGCCAGCAGCCATCAGGCAGGTCTAGCGCGGACAGATACGCAGTATTTT.

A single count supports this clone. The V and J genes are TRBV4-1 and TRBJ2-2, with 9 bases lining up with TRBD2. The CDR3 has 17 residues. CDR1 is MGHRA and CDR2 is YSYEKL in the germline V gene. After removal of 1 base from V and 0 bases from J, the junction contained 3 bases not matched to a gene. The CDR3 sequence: CASSQASGIANTGELFF. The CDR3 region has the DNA TGCGCCAGCAGCCAAGCTAGCGGGATTGCGAACACCGGGGAGCTGTTTTTT.

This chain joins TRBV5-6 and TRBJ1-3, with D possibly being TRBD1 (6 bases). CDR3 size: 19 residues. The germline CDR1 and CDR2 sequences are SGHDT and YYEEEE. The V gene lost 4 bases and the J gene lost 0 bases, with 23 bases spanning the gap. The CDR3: CASSPTPTTGSRSGNTIYF. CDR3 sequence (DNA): TGTGCCAGCAGCCCTACGCCGACGACAGGCTCCCGCTCTGGAAACACCATATATTTT.

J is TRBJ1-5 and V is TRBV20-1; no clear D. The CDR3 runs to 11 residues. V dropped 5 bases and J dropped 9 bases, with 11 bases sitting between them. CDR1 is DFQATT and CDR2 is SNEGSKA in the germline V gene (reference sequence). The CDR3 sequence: CSAGRIGPQHF. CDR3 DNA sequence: TGCAGTGCTGGTAGAATTGGGCCCCAGCATTTT.

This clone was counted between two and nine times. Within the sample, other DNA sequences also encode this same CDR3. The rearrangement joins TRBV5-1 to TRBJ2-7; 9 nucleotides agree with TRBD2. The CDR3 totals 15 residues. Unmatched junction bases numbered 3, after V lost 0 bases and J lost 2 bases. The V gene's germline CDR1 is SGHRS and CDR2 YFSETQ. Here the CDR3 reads CASSLGLADTYEQYF. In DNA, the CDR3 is TGCGCCAGCAGCTTGGGACTAGCGGACACCTACGAGCAGTACTTC.

The CDR3 reads CASSLEGGLALPEETQYF. As DNA, the CDR3 is TGTGCCAGCAGCTTAGAGGGTGGGCTAGCGTTACCTGAAGAGACCCAGTACTTC. The rearrangement uses TRBV7-2 and TRBJ2-5; possible D gene TRBD2, 6 bases. CDR3 length: 18 amino acids. Germline V gene data show CDR1 as SGHTA and CDR2 as FQGNSA. The V end lost 1 base, the J end lost 3 bases, and 21 bases lay between the germline ends.

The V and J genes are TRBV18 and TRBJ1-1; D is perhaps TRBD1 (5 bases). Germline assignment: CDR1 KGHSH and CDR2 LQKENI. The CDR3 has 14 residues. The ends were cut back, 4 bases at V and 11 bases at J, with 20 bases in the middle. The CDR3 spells CASSQGTVEVGAFF. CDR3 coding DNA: TGTGCCAGCTCACAGGGGACGGTGGAAGTCGGGGCTTTCTTT.

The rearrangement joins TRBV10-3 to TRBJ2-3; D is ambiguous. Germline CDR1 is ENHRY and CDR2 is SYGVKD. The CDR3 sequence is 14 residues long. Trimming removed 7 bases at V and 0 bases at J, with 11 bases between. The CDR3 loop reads CAIKAGSSTDTQYF. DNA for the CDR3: TGTGCCATCAAAGCCGGTTCAAGCACAGATACGCAGTATTTT.

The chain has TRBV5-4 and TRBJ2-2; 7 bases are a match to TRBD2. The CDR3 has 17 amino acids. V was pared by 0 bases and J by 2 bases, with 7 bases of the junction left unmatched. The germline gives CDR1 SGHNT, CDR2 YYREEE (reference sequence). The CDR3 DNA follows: TGTGCCAGCAGCTTGGAGCCACGGGAGGTTAACACCGGGGAGCTGTTTTTT. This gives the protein CASSLEPREVNTGELFF.

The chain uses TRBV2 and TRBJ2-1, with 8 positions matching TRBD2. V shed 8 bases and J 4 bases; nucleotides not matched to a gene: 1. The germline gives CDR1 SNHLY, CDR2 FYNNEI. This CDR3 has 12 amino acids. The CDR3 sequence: CASGGRYNEQFF. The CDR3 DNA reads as TGTGCCAGCGGCGGGAGGTACAATGAGCAGTTCTTC.

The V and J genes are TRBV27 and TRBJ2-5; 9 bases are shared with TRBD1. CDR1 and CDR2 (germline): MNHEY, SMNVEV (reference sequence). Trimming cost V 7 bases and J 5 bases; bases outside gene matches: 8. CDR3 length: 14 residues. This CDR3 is CASTEGTGFETQYF. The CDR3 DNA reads TGTGCCAGCACCGAGGGGACAGGGTTTGAGACCCAGTACTTC.

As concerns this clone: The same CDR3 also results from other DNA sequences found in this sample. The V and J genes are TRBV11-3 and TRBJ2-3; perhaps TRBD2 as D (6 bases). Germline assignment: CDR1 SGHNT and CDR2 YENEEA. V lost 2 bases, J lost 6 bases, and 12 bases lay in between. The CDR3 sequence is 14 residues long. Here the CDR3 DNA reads TGTGCCAGCAGCTTAACGGGAGTAACGGATACGCAGTATTTT. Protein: CASSLTGVTDTQYF. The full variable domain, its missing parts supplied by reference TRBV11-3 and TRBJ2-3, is EAGVVQSPRYKIIEKKQPVAFWCNPISGHNTLYWYLQNLGQGPELLIRYENEEAVDDSQLPKDRFSAERLKGVDSTLKIQPAELGDSAVYLCASSLTGVTDTQYFGPGTRLTVL.

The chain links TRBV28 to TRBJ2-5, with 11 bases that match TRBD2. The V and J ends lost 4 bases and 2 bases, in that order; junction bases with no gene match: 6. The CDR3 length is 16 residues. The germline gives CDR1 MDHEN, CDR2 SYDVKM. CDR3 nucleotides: TGTGCCAGCAGTTCCCCCGGGACTAGCGGACAAGAGACCCAGTACTTC. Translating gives CASSSPGTSGQETQYF.